This T cell receptor beta chain was sequenced during a study of cytomegalovirus exposure and HLA in healthy donors. Profiling relied on immunoSEQ multiplex PCR, and the TCRdb table lists in-frame clones only, not all of them. The repertoire holds some 110,000 clones, with roughly 83% as singletons. Note on this clone: Antigen specificity is unknown.

Findings and caveats of the study: The TCR clusters that emerged in the first cohort tended, a later analysis found, to co-occur in the 120 or so validation repertoires. In vitro data verified a few CMV-associated chains as specific for CMV antigens. Listed as cytomegalovirus-associated were 150 to 200 TCR beta chains.

In germline, CDR1 is ENHRY, CDR2 SYGVKD. The CDR3 runs to 15 residues. Deletions cut 3 bases from V and 0 bases from J, with 11 bases between. This TCR was sampled from a man between 18 and 35 years old in good health and CMV-seronegative. This chain links TRBV10-3 with TRBJ1-1; TRBD1 might be the D (5 bases). Sequenced material: PBMCs. CDR3 in DNA: TGTGCCATCAGTGATGTAGGGGCTATGAACACTGAAGCTTTCTTT. It yields the protein CAISDVGAMNTEAFF.